This TCR beta chain was sequenced during a study of regulatory T cells in long-lasting Graves disease. Study information: Persistent cases were those of Graves' disease that involved over 5 years of antithyroid drugs with positive TSH receptor antibodies. Study conclusions and caveats: Persistent Graves' patients showed a TCR diversity that was lower than that of newly diagnosed ones. New patients shared around 980 public clonotypes, and persistent patients shared more, with approximately 2,500.

Time point given: persistent/refractory GD, antithyroid drugs over 5 years with positive TRAb. After RNA was extracted from PBMCs, the TCR library was made from it. Those enrolled as patients came out of an endocrinology department in Xi'an, China. Germline assignment: CDR1 LGHNA and CDR2 YSLEER. The CDR3 has 18 amino acids. The ends lost 3 bases at V and 4 bases at J; junction bases unmatched: 13. About this clonotype itself: Its antigen is currently unknown.

For TCR beta, libraries came from iRepertoire HTBI primers and Arm-PCR of CDR3 regions. In TCRdb, the multiplex PCR reads were re-called with MiXCR into one record per CDR3 protein. Of 250,000 to 300,000 distinct CDR3 sequences detected, roughly a fifth appear once; the ten largest clones hold around 50%. This clonotype was sampled from a female donor with Graves disease. The J gene is TRBJ2-7, the V gene TRBV4-3, with 12 bases that match TRBD2. The specimen was peripheral blood mononuclear cells (PBMCs), collected when the disease was refractory, from a patient treated with antithyroid drugs. The CDR3 nucleotides are TGCGCCAGCAGCCAGAGGGCCGGGGGGACTAGCGGGCGATACGAGCAGTACTTC. Its protein is CASSQRAGGTSGRYEQYF.